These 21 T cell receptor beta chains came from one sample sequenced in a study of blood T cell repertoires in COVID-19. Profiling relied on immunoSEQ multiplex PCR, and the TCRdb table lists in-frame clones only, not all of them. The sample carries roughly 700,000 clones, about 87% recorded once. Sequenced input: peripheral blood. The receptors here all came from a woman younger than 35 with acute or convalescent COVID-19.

For the CDR3, the DNA is TGTGCCAGCAGCCAATCGACAGGGGCGCGGGGCACTGAAGCTTTCTTT. Translating gives CASSQSTGARGTEAFF. The rearrangement links TRBV3-1 (or the pseudogene TRBV3-2) to TRBJ1-1, with TRBD1 matching over 8 bases. Germline CDR1 is LGHDT and CDR2 is YNNKEL (reference sequence). V was clipped by 2 bases and J by 4 bases; unmatched bases: 9. The CDR3 runs 16 residues.

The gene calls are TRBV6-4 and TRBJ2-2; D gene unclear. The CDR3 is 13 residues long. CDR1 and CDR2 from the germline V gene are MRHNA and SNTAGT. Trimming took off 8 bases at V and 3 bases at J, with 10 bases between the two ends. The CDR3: CASAPEDTGELFF. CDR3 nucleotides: TGTGCCAGCGCGCCCGAGGACACCGGGGAGCTGTTTTTT.

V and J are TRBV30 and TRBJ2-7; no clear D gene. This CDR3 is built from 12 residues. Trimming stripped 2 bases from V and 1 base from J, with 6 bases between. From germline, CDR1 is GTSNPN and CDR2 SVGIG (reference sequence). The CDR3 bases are TGTGCCTGGAGTCTAACTTCCTACGAGCAGTACTTC. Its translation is CAWSLTSYEQYF.

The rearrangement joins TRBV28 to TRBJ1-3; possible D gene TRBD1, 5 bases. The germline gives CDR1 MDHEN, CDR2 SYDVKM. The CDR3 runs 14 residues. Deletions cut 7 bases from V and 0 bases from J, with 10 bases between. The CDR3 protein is CASTPGGSGNTIYF. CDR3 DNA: TGTGCCAGCACCCCCGGGGGCTCTGGAAACACCATATATTTT.

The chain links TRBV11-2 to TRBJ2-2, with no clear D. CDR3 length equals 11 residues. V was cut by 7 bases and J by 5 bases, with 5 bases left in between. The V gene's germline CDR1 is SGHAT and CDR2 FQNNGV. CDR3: CASTRTGELFF. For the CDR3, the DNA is TGTGCCAGCACCCGGACCGGGGAGCTGTTTTTT. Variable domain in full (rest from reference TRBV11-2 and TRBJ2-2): EAGVAQSPRYKIIEKRQSVAFWCNPISGHATLYWYQQILGQGPKLLIQFQNNGVVDDSQLPKDRFSAERLKGVDSTLKIQPAKLEDSAVYLCASTRTGELFFGEGSRLTVL.

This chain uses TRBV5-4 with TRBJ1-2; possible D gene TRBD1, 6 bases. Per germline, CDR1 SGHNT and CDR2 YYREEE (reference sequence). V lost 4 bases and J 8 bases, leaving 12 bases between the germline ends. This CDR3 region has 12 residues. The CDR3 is CASSETGTGYTF. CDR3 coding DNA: TGTGCCAGCAGCGAGACCGGGACAGGCTACACCTTC.

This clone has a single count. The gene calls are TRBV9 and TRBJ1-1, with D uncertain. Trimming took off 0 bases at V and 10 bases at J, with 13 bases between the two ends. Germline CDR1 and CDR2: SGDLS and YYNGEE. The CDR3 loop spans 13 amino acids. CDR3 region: CASSVDRGASAFF. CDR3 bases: TGTGCCAGCAGCGTAGATCGGGGAGCCTCAGCTTTCTTT.

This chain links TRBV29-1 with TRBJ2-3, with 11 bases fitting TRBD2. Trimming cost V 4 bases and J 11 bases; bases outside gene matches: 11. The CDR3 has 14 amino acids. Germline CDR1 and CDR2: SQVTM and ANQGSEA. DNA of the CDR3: TGCAGCGTTGTGCTAGCGGGGGGCCGATCTGTGCAGTATTTT. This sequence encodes CSVVLAGGRSVQYF.

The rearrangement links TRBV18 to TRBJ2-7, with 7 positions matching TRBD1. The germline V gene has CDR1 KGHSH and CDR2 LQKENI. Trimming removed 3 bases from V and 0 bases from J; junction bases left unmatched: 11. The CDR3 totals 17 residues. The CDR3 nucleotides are TGTGCCAGCTCACCGGGGTCCGGGACAGCAAGCTCCTACGAGCAGTACTTC. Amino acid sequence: CASSPGSGTASSYEQYF.

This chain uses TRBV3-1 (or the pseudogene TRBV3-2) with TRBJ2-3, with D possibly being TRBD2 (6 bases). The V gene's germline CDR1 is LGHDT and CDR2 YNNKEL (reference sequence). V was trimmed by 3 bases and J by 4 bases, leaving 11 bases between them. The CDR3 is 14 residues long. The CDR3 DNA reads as TGTGCCAGCAGCCAGCTCCGGGACTCAGATACGCAGTATTTT. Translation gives CASSQLRDSDTQYF.

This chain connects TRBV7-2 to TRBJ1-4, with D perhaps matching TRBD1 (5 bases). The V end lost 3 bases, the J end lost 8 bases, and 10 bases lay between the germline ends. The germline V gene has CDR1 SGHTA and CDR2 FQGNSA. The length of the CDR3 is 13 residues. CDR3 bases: TGTGCCAGCAGCTTCGTCCGGGGGGAAAAACTGTTTTTT. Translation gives CASSFVRGEKLFF.

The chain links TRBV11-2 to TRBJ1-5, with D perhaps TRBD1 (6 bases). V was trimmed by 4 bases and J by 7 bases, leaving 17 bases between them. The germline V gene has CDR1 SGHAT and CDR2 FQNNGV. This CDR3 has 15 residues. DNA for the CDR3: TGTGCCAGCAGCTCCTCCCCGGACAGTGAGCAGCCCCAGCATTTT. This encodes CASSSSPDSEQPQHF.

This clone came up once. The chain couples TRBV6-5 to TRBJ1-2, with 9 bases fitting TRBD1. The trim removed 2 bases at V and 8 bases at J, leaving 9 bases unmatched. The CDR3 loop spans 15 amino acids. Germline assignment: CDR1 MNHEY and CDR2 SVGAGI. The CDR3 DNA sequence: TGTGCCAGCAGTTACGGATTGGGACAGGGATTAGGCTACACCTTC. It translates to CASSYGLGQGLGYTF.

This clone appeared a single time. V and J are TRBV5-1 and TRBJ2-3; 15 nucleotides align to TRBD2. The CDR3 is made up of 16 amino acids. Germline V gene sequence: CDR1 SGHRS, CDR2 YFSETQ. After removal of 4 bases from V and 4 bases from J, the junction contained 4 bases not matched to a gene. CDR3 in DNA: TGCGCCAGCAGCCTCGGGACTAGCGGGGGGTCAGATACGCAGTATTTT. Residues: CASSLGTSGGSDTQYF. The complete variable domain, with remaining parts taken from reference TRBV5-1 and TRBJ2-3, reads KAGVTQTPRYLIKTRGQQVTLSCSPISGHRSVSWYQQTPGQGLQFLFEYFSETQRNKGNFPGRFSGRQFSNSRSEMNVSTLELGDSALYLCASSLGTSGGSDTQYFGPGTRLTVL.

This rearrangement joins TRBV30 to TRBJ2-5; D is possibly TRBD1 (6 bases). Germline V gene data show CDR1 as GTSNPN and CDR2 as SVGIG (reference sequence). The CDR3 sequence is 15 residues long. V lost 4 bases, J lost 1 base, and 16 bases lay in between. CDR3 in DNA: TGTGCCTGGATTCCACTTCAGGGGCGCCAAGAGACCCAGTACTTC. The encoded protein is CAWIPLQGRQETQYF.

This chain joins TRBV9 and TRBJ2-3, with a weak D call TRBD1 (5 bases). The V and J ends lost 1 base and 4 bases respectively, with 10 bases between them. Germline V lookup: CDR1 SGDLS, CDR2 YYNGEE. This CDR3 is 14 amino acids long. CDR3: CASSVRGVADTQYF. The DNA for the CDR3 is TGTGCCAGCAGCGTAAGGGGTGTGGCAGATACGCAGTATTTT. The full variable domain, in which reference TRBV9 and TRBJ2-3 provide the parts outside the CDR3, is DSGVTQTPKHLITATGQRVTLRCSPRSGDLSVYWYQQSLDQGLQFLIQYYNGEERAKGNILERFSAQQFPDLHSELNLSSLELGDSALYFCASSVRGVADTQYFGPGTRLTVL.

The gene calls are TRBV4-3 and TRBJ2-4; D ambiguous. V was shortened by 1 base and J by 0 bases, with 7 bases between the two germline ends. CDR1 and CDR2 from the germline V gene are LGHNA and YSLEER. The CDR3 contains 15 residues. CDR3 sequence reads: CASSQGGVAKNIQYF. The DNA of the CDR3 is TGCGCCAGCAGCCAAGGAGGCGTAGCCAAAAACATTCAGTACTTC.

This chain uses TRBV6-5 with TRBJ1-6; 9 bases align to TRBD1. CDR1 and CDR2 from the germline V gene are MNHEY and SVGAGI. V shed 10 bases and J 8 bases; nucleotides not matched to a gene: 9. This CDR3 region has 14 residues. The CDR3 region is CAIIPGTGYSPLHF. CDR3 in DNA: TGTGCCATCATCCCCGGGACAGGGTATTCACCCCTCCACTTT.

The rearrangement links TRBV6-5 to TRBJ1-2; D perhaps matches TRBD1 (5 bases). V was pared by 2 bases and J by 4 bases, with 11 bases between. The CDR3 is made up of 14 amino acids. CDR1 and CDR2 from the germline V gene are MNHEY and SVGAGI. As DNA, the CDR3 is TGTGCCAGCAGTTACGGTGCAGGGCTCTATGGCTACACCTTC. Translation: CASSYGAGLYGYTF.

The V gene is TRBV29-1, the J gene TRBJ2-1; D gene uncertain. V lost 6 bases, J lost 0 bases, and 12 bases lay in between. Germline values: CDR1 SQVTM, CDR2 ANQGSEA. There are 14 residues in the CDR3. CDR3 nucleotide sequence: TGCAGCGTAGCCACAGCCCCCTCCTACAATGAGCAGTTCTTC. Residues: CSVATAPSYNEQFF.

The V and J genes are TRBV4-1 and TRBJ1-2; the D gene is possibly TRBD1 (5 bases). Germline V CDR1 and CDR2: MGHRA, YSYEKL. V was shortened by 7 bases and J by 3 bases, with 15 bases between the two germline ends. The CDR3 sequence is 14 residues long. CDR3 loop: CASTESRADYGYTF. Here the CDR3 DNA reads TGCGCCAGCACCGAATCCAGGGCGGACTATGGCTACACCTTC.